These 15 T cell receptor beta chains were all obtained from the same sample, sequenced in a study of CD8 T cells in Susac syndrome. Roughly 0.45 to 1 ug RNA was reverse transcribed with random hexamers. MiXCR was run by TCRdb on the immunoSEQ multiplex PCR reads, yielding one entry per CDR3 protein. The table includes 150,000 to 200,000 distinct CDR3 sequences, about 94% detected once. The specimen sequenced was CD4+ T cells from PBMCs. These receptors originate from a human donor in good health.

A few counts support this clonotype. The chain combines TRBV12-3 or TRBV12-4 with TRBJ1-1, with TRBD1 matching over 12 bases. The CDR3 sequence is 13 residues long. Trimming took 6 bases from V and 8 from J; bases not matched to a gene: 4. The CDR3 DNA sequence: TGTGCCAGCAGCCGGGGACAGGGGGCGGAAGCTTTCTTT. Encoded protein: CASSRGQGAEAFF.

This chain uses TRBV3-1 with TRBJ2-5; 8 bases line up with TRBD2. Trimming removed 7 bases from V and 1 base from J; junction bases left unmatched: 5. CDR3 length: 14 amino acids. Germline loops: CDR1 LGHDT, CDR2 YNNKEL (reference sequence). CDR3 nucleotides: TGTGCCAGCATCAACCTAGCGGGCCAAGAGACCCAGTACTTC. Translated: CASINLAGQETQYF.

The DNA of the CDR3 is TGTGCCAGCGCTATGGGGACCGGTAATGAGCAGTTCTTC. Translating it yields CASAMGTGNEQFF. The chain couples TRBV2 to TRBJ2-1; D is tentatively TRBD1 or TRBD2 (5 bases each). V lost 8 bases, J lost 7 bases, and 15 bases lay in between. The CDR3 is 13 amino acids. The germline V gene has CDR1 SNHLY and CDR2 FYNNEI.

V is TRBV12-3 or TRBV12-4 and J is TRBJ2-7; D call uncertain. This CDR3 has 13 residues. Trimming removed 3 bases at V and 3 bases at J, with 9 bases between. The chain's CDR3 is CASSFRRDYEQYF. The CDR3 nucleotides are TGTGCCAGCAGTTTCAGAAGGGACTACGAGCAGTACTTC.

The V call is TRBV29-1, the J call TRBJ1-1, with a tentative D call TRBD1 (6 bases). Trimming left V 5 bases short and J 7 bases short, with 20 bases between. The CDR3 has 14 residues. Germline values: CDR1 SQVTM, CDR2 ANQGSEA. The CDR3 nucleotides are TGCAGCGTTCGACTTGGCCCTGGACAGTATGAAGCTTTCTTT. As protein: CSVRLGPGQYEAFF.

This sequence joins TRBV20-1 and TRBJ2-2; D is unclear. There are 14 residues in the CDR3. Trimming took 0 bases from V and 6 from J, leaving 11 bases between them. Germline V lookup: CDR1 DFQATT, CDR2 SNEGSKA (reference sequence). As DNA, the CDR3 is TGCAGTGCTAGAGATACAATGCATCCCGGGGAGCTGTTTTTT. It codes for CSARDTMHPGELFF.

The rearrangement links TRBV30 to TRBJ1-5, with 7 bases lining up with TRBD1. Germline loops: CDR1 GTSNPN, CDR2 SVGIG (reference sequence). This CDR3 region has 12 residues. Unmatched junction bases numbered 4, after V lost 5 bases and J lost 6 bases. CDR3 sequence (DNA): TGTGCCTGGGGACAGGTGGGTCAGCCCCAGCATTTT. It codes for CAWGQVGQPQHF.

This chain links TRBV24-1 with TRBJ1-1, with no clear D. This CDR3 is 11 amino acids long. The germline V and J ends were trimmed by 3 bases and 4 bases, with 2 bases remaining between them. Germline V lookup: CDR1 KGHDR, CDR2 SFDVKD. DNA of the CDR3: TGTGCCACCAGTGATGGCACTGAAGCTTTCTTT. Protein sequence: CATSDGTEAFF.

The chain is built from TRBV20-1 and TRBJ2-7; possible D gene TRBD1, 7 bases. V was clipped by 4 bases and J by 5 bases, with 12 bases between them. The CDR3 contains 12 residues. From germline, CDR1 is DFQATT and CDR2 SNEGSKA (reference sequence). The CDR3 region has the DNA TGCAGTGCTACTGACAGGGAGGACGAGCAGTACTTC. Protein product: CSATDREDEQYF.

This chain links TRBV20-1 with TRBJ2-7, with D perhaps TRBD1 (6 bases). The V end lost 5 bases, the J end lost 2 bases, and 19 bases lay between the germline ends. Looked up from germline, CDR1 is DFQATT and CDR2 is SNEGSKA (reference sequence). This CDR3 comprises 15 residues. The CDR3, as DNA: TGCAGTGCTGGAGCCACAACAGGGAACCCCTACGAGCAGTACTTC. It is translated as CSAGATTGNPYEQYF.

The V and J genes are TRBV9 and TRBJ1-1; TRBD1 agrees at 7 bases. The CDR3 has 17 amino acids. Per the germline V gene, CDR1 is SGDLS and CDR2 is YYNGEE. Losses at the gene ends were 5 bases for V and 2 bases for J; bases not matched to a gene: 15. The CDR3 sequence: CASRKLLGTEVNTEAFF. The DNA for the CDR3 is TGTGCCAGCAGAAAACTCCTGGGGACAGAGGTTAACACTGAAGCTTTCTTT.

The chain combines TRBV20-1 with TRBJ2-1; 9 bases match TRBD2. V dropped 3 bases and J dropped 9; count of bases not matched to a gene: 12. Germline CDR1 is DFQATT and CDR2 is SNEGSKA (reference sequence). The CDR3 has 15 amino acids. CDR3 residues: CSASRDVGTSLEQFF. In DNA, the CDR3 is TGCAGTGCTAGCCGAGATGTCGGGACTAGCCTTGAGCAGTTCTTC.

V gene TRBV29-1 combines with J gene TRBJ1-2; 7 positions agree with TRBD1. The V and J ends lost 3 bases and 7 bases, in that order; junction bases with no gene match: 11. The CDR3 consists of 14 residues. Germline lookup yields CDR1 SQVTM and CDR2 ANQGSEA. The CDR3 DNA sequence: TGCAGCGTTGAGGACCTAACAGGGGCGGGTGGCTACACCTTC. Translation gives CSVEDLTGAGGYTF.

The chain has TRBV2 and TRBJ2-5, with a weak D call TRBD1 (6 bases). Germline CDR1 is SNHLY and CDR2 is FYNNEI. The CDR3 contains 11 residues. Trimming removed 8 bases from V and 3 bases from J, with 7 bases in between. The CDR3 DNA follows: TGTGCCAGCGCAGGGGAAGAGACCCAGTACTTC. It translates to CASAGEETQYF. Based on the CDR3 plus reference TRBV2 and TRBJ2-5, the full variable domain is EPEVTQTPSHQVTQMGQEVILRCVPISNHLYFYWYRQILGQKVEFLVSFYNNEISEKSEIFDDQFSVERPDGSNFTLKIRSTKLEDSAMYFCASAGEETQYFGPGTRLLVL.

The chain has TRBV16 and TRBJ2-7, with TRBD1 matching over 11 bases. The CDR3 spans 15 residues. The junction had 7 bases not matched to a gene; V was cut back by 7 bases and J by 2 bases. The germline V gene encodes CDR1 KGHSY and CDR2 FQNENV. Written as DNA, the CDR3 is TGTGCCAGCACCGCGGGACAGGGGGTGGCCTACGAGCAGTACTTC. Its protein is CASTAGQGVAYEQYF.